This T cell receptor beta chain was retrieved from a study of response to subunit inactivated influenza vaccine. The junction had 7 bases not matched to a gene; V was cut back by 4 bases and J by 2 bases. The CDR3 spans 15 residues. Germline V gene sequence: CDR1 SGHRS, CDR2 YFSETQ. TCRdb re-called the RT-PCR reads with MiXCR, one entry per CDR3 protein. The table shows some 850,000 distinct CDR3 sequences, with about 18% occurring only once. The rearrangement uses TRBV5-1 and TRBJ2-3; TRBD1 aligns across 7 bases. This material consisted of PBMCs from blood, taken 4 to 6 days after vaccination. This TCR came from a man in his fifties or sixties who received an inactivated influenza vaccine. The CDR3 region is CASSPGQINTDTQYF. DNA of the CDR3: TGCGCCAGCAGCCCGGGACAGATTAACACAGATACGCAGTATTTT.